Listed below are T cell receptor beta chains from one sample, sequenced in a study of cytomegalovirus exposure and HLA in healthy donors. Sequencing used immunoSEQ multiplex PCR; TCRdb keeps in-frame clones, though not all of them. Of 200,000 to 250,000 clones in the sample, around 87% were seen once. What was sequenced was PBMCs. The receptors derive from a woman under 30 in good health and CMV-seropositive. Both conserved end residues are part of each CDR3. A D gene is named only where the DNA matches it firmly. A clone size is listed for some rows: how often the clone was seen (once, few, many), or a class if it is expanded.

TRBV27,.,.,TRBJ2-5,CASSLAEGETQYF,TGTGCCAGCAGTTTAGCCGAGGGAGAGACCCAGTACTTC
TRBV9,.,.,TRBJ2-3,CASSPRQYTDTQYF,TGTGCCAGCAGCCCCCGACAGTACACAGATACGCAGTATTTT
TRBV30,.,.,TRBJ1-5,CAWSSTVNQPQHF,TGTGCCTGGAGCTCAACAGTTAATCAGCCCCAGCATTTT
TRBV6-1,.,.,TRBJ1-5,CASSLNQPQHF,TGTGCCAGCAGTTTAAATCAGCCCCAGCATTTT
TRBV28,TRBD1,.,TRBJ1-2,CASSPRGRISNYGYTF,TGTGCCAGCAGCCCCAGGGGGCGTATCTCTAACTATGGCTACACCTTC
TRBV7-9,TRBD2,.,TRBJ2-1,CASSYLAGGPGEQFF,TGTGCCAGCAGCTACCTAGCGGGAGGGCCAGGTGAGCAGTTCTTC
TRBV4-1,.,few,TRBJ1-2,CASSQGGAFYNYGYTF,TGCGCCAGCAGCCAAGGCGGAGCCTTTTATAACTATGGCTACACCTTC
TRBV9,.,once,TRBJ2-7,CASSVEGFSASAGYEQYF,TGTGCCAGCAGCGTGGAGGGCTTTAGCGCGTCCGCGGGGTACGAGCAGTACTTC
TRBV28,TRBD1,once,TRBJ1-2,CASSSLGQEQPVNYGYTF,TGTGCCAGCAGTTCTCTGGGACAGGAGCAGCCAGTGAACTATGGCTACACCTTC
TRBV6-1,.,.,TRBJ2-7,CASNGGNSYEQYF,TGTGCCAGCAACGGCGGGAACTCCTACGAGCAGTACTTC
TRBV19,.,once,TRBJ2-1,CASSMASEDPYNEQFF,TGTGCCAGTAGTATGGCGTCGGAGGACCCCTACAATGAGCAGTTCTTC
TRBV9,.,.,TRBJ1-1,CASSPRRGGDTEAFF,TGTGCCAGCAGCCCAAGACGGGGGGGGGACACTGAAGCTTTCTTT
TRBV6-1,.,.,TRBJ1-1,CASSVIVNTEAFF,TGTGCCAGCAGCGTTATAGTGAACACTGAAGCTTTCTTT
TRBV27,TRBD2,.,TRBJ2-1,CASSFQIAGGSYNEQFF,TGTGCCAGCAGTTTTCAAATAGCGGGAGGCTCCTACAATGAGCAGTTCTTC
TRBV2,.,few,TRBJ2-7,CASSELASGQSYEQYF,TGTGCCAGCAGTGAATTGGCGTCAGGACAATCCTACGAGCAGTACTTC
TRBV6-5,.,.,TRBJ1-4,CASTGRVNEKLFF,TGTGCCAGCACGGGCAGGGTTAATGAAAAACTGTTTTTT
TRBV9,TRBD1,.,TRBJ2-2,CASSVDRGLNGELFF,TGTGCCAGCAGCGTCGACAGGGGGCTGAACGGGGAGCTGTTTTTT
TRBV12-5,TRBD2,.,TRBJ2-1,CASGTLAGTEQFF,TGTGCTAGTGGTACCTTAGCGGGAACTGAGCAGTTCTTC
TRBV14,.,.,TRBJ1-1,CASSRTLLNTEAFF,TGTGCCAGCAGCCGGACACTTTTGAACACTGAAGCTTTCTTT
TRBV9,TRBD2,.,TRBJ2-7,CASSVDDRGWGGEQYF,TGTGCCAGCAGCGTCGATGATCGTGGGTGGGGGGGCGAGCAGTACTTC
TRBV5-1,.,.,TRBJ1-2,CASSLGHSLGYTF,TGCGCCAGCAGCTTGGGTCACTCGTTGGGCTACACCTTC
TRBV7-6,TRBD2,.,TRBJ2-7,CASSLGGSGSSYEQYF,TGTGCCAGCAGCTTAGGAGGTAGCGGGAGCTCCTACGAGCAGTACTTC
TRBV27,.,.,TRBJ1-5,CASSWGGNQPQHF,TGTGCCAGCAGTTGGGGGGGGAATCAGCCCCAGCATTTT
TRBV29-1,TRBD1,.,TRBJ2-7,CSVESRTGETPYEQYF,TGCAGCGTTGAGAGTAGGACAGGGGAAACCCCCTACGAGCAGTACTTC
TRBV6-6,.,.,TRBJ1-5,CASSYRQVLNQPQHF,TGTGCCAGCAGTTACAGACAGGTGCTCAATCAGCCCCAGCATTTT
TRBV27,TRBD1,once,TRBJ2-5,CASSWSGGTKETQYF,TGTGCCAGCAGTTGGTCAGGGGGCACGAAAGAGACCCAGTACTTC
TRBV11-3,TRBD1,.,TRBJ1-1,CASSFDRDTEAFF,TGTGCCAGCAGCTTCGACAGGGACACTGAAGCTTTCTTT
TRBV2,.,once,TRBJ2-3,CASSVLTAQEYF,TGTGCCAGCAGTGTTTTGACTGCTCAAGAGTATTTT
TRBV5-4,TRBD1,.,TRBJ2-5,CASSLPGQGRRETQYF,TGTGCCAGCAGCCTGCCGGGACAGGGGCGGAGGGAGACCCAGTACTTC
TRBV29-1,TRBD2,.,TRBJ2-1,CSVVGGSGKYNEQFF,TGCAGCGTTGTGGGCGGCAGCGGGAAATACAATGAGCAGTTCTTC
TRBV5-1,.,.,TRBJ2-3,CASSVTGTDTQYF,TGCGCCAGCAGCGTAACAGGCACAGATACGCAGTATTTT
TRBV11-2,TRBD2,.,TRBJ2-1,CASSLVASSGRGDNEQFF,TGTGCCAGCAGCTTAGTTGCGTCTAGCGGGAGGGGGGACAATGAGCAGTTCTTC
TRBV30,TRBD1,few,TRBJ2-7,CAWDRGSYEQYF,TGTGCCTGGGACAGGGGATCCTACGAGCAGTACTTC
TRBV10-1,.,once,TRBJ1-1,CASSDMTGGTEAFF,TGCGCCAGCAGTGACATGACAGGTGGGACTGAAGCTTTCTTT
TRBV5-1,TRBD2,.,TRBJ2-1,CASSLVGGSYNEQFF,TGCGCCAGCAGCTTGGTGGGGGGGTCCTACAATGAGCAGTTCTTC
TRBV6-5,.,.,TRBJ1-3,CASSYSNRDTIYF,TGTGCCAGCAGTTACTCGAACAGGGACACCATATATTTT
TRBV19,.,.,TRBJ2-7,CASGAGGEQYF,TGTGCCAGCGGCGCTGGGGGGGAGCAGTACTTC
TRBV4-1,TRBD2,.,TRBJ2-7,CASSQDITAVSGNSYEQYF,TGCGCCAGCAGCCAAGATATAACGGCGGTGAGCGGGAACTCCTACGAGCAGTACTTC
TRBV11-3,TRBD1,.,TRBJ2-7,CASSTQGDRLDEQYF,TGTGCCAGCAGCACCCAGGGGGACAGGTTAGACGAGCAGTACTTC
TRBV28,TRBD1,.,TRBJ2-7,CASSLTGTGIYEQYF,TGTGCCAGCAGTTTAACAGGGACAGGGATCTACGAGCAGTACTTC
TRBV18,TRBD1,.,TRBJ1-1,CASSFGQGWAYTEAFF,TGTGCCAGCTCATTCGGACAGGGGTGGGCGTACACTGAAGCTTTCTTT
TRBV28,.,.,TRBJ1-1,CASSSRRGRNTEAFF,TGTGCCAGCAGTTCTCGCAGGGGAAGGAACACTGAAGCTTTCTTT
TRBV5-1,.,.,TRBJ2-2,CASSSRRGATGELFF,TGCGCCAGCAGCTCTCGTCGCGGGGCCACCGGGGAGCTGTTTTTT
TRBV25-1,.,.,TRBJ2-1,CASRDTNEQFF,TGTGCCAGCAGAGACACCAATGAGCAGTTCTTC
TRBV27,TRBD2,.,TRBJ2-2,CASSTLLAGGPNTGELFF,TGTGCCAGCAGTACCCTACTAGCGGGAGGGCCAAACACCGGGGAGCTGTTTTTT
TRBV27,.,.,TRBJ1-2,CASSSSGGGYGYTF,TGTGCCAGCAGTAGTTCCGGCGGTGGCTATGGCTACACCTTC
TRBV5-1,.,.,TRBJ2-1,CASSSGDSNPYNEQFF,TGCGCCAGCAGCTCCGGAGACTCGAACCCCTACAATGAGCAGTTCTTC
TRBV19,TRBD1,few,TRBJ1-1,CASSMGLVAGQEGAFF,TGTGCCAGTAGTATGGGGTTGGTGGCGGGACAGGAAGGAGCTTTCTTT
TRBV27,.,.,TRBJ2-7,CASSPYGVSYEQYF,TGTGCCAGCAGTCCCTACGGAGTTTCGTACGAGCAGTACTTC
TRBV5-1,.,.,TRBJ1-1,CASSPGTPEAFF,TGCGCCAGCAGCCCGGGAACGCCCGAGGCTTTCTTT
TRBV30,.,.,TRBJ1-4,CAWSYQGLELFF,TGTGCCTGGAGTTACCAGGGACTAGAACTGTTTTTT
TRBV30,.,.,TRBJ1-3,CAWSNPDPGVGNTIYF,TGTGCCTGGAGTAACCCGGACCCGGGAGTTGGAAACACCATATATTTT
TRBV27,.,.,TRBJ1-2,CASSLAGVYGYTF,TGTGCCAGCAGTTTAGCGGGAGTTTATGGCTACACCTTC
TRBV5-1,.,.,TRBJ1-5,CASSVISGGDQPQHF,TGCGCCAGCAGCGTTATCTCGGGGGGAGATCAGCCCCAGCATTTT
TRBV6-4,.,.,TRBJ1-1,CASIIEAFF,TGTGCCAGCATAATTGAAGCTTTCTTT
TRBV5-1,.,.,TRBJ2-3,CASTLEPITDTQYF,TGCGCCAGCACCTTGGAGCCCATCACAGATACGCAGTATTTT
TRBV15,.,.,TRBJ1-2,CATSRALIVRGQRGYTF,TGTGCCACCAGCAGAGCCCTGATAGTGAGGGGACAAAGGGGCTACACCTTC
TRBV2,TRBD2,.,TRBJ2-3,CASIGQAGTSGPRPDTQYF,TGTGCCAGCATTGGACAGGCCGGGACTAGCGGGCCGAGGCCAGATACGCAGTATTTT